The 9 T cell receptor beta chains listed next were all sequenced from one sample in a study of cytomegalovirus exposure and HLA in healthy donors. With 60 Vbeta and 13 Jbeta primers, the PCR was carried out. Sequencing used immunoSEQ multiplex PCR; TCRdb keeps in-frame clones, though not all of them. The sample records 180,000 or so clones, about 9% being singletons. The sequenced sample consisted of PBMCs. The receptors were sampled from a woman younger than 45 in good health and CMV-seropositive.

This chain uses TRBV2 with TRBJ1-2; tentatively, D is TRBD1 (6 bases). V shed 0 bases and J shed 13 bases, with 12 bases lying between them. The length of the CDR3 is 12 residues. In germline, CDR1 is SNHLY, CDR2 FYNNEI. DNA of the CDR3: TGTGCCAGCAGTGAAGCGCTTCAGGGGACCACCTTC. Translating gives CASSEALQGTTF.

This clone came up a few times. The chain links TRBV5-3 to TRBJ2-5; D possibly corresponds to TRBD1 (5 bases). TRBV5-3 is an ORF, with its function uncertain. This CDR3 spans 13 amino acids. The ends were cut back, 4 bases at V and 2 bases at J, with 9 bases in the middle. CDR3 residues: CARSRDRQETQYF. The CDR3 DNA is TGTGCCAGAAGCAGAGACAGACAAGAGACCCAGTACTTC.

The CDR3 DNA follows: TGTGCCAGCAGCCCGCGGACAGGGAGAGACACCATATATTTT. Translation: CASSPRTGRDTIYF. This rearrangement joins TRBV7-2 to TRBJ1-3, with 8 bases matching TRBD1. Germline assignment: CDR1 SGHTA and CDR2 FQGNSA. The CDR3 runs to 14 residues. Germline trimming cut 5 bases from V and 8 bases from J; bases unmatched to any gene: 8.

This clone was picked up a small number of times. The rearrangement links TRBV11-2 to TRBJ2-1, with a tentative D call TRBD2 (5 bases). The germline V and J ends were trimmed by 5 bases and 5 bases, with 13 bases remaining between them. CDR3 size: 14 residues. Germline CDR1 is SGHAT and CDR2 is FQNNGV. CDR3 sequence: CASSRRRLNNEQFF. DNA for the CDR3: TGTGCCAGCAGCCGTCGGAGGTTAAACAATGAGCAGTTCTTC.

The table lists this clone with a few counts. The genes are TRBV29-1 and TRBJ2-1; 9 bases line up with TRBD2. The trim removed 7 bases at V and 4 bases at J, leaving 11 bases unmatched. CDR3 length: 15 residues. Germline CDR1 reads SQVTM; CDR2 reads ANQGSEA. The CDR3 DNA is TGCAGCGCCCCTGATCCAGCGGGAGGTTACAATGAGCAGTTCTTC. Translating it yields CSAPDPAGGYNEQFF.

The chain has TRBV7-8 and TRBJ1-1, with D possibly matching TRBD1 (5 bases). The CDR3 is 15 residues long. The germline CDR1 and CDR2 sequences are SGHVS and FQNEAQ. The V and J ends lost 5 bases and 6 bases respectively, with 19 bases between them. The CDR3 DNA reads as TGTGCCAGCAGCCTACGCCGCGCAGGGCTGGCTGAAGCTTTCTTT. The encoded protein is CASSLRRAGLAEAFF.

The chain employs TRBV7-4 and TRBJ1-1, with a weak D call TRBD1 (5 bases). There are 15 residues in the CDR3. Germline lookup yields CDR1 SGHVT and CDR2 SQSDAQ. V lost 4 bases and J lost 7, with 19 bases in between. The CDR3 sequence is CASSSPIRVIIEAFF. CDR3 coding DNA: TGTGCCAGCAGCTCTCCCATCAGGGTTATTATTGAAGCTTTCTTT.

CDR3 sequence: CASSLYRFNEKLFF. For the CDR3, the DNA is TGTGCCAGCAGCTTGTACAGGTTTAATGAAAAACTGTTTTTT. The chain carries TRBV5-8 and TRBJ1-4; perhaps TRBD1 as D (5 bases). With 1 base removed from V and 4 bases from J, the gap between germline ends came to 8 bases. The CDR3 consists of 14 residues. Germline assignment: CDR1 SGHTS and CDR2 YDEGEE.

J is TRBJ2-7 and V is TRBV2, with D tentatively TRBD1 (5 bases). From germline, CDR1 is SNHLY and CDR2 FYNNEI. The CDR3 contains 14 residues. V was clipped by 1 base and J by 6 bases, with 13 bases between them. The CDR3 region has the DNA TGTGCCAGCAGTGAAGGGCAGGGTGCAAGCGAGCAGTACTTC. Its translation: CASSEGQGASEQYF.